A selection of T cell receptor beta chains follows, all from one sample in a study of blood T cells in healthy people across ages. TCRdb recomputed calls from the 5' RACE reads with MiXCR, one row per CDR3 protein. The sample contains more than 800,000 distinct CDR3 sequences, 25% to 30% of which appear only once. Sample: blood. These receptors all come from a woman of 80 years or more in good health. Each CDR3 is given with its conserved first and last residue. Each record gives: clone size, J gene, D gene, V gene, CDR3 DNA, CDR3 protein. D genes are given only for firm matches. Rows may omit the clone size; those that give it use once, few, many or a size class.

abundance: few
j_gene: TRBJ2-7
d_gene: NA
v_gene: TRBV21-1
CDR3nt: TGTGCCAGCAGCAAAGTTATGGGGGTGCAGTACTTC
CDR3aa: CASSKVMGVQYF

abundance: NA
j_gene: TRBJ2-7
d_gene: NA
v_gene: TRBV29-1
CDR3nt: TGCAGCGTTGAAGACAGGAGCTCCTACGAGCAGTACTTC
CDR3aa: CSVEDRSSYEQYF

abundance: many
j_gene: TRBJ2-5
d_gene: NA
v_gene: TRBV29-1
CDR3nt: TGCAGCGTTGATCGAGGGCAAGAGACCCAGTACTTC
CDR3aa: CSVDRGQETQYF

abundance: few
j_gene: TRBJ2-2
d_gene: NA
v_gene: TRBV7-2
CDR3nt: TGTGCCAGCAGCCTTAAACAAGGGAACACCGGGGAGCTGTTTTTT
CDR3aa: CASSLKQGNTGELFF

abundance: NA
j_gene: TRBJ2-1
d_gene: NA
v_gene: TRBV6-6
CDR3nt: TGTGCCAGCAGTAACGCGCAGAGGGGTCTAGATGAGCAGTTCTTC
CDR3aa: CASSNAQRGLDEQFF

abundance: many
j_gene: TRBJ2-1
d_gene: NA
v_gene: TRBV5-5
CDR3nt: TGTGCCAGCAGTGGACAGTCTTGGGGTGAGCAGTTCTTC
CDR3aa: CASSGQSWGEQFF

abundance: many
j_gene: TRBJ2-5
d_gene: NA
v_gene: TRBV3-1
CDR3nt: TGTGCCAGCTCACCTCCCGGCGGAGGGCAAGAGACCCAGTACTTC
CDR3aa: CASSPPGGGQETQYF

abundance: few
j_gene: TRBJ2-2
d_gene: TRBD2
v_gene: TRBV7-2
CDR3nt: TGTGCCAGCAGCCCAGTAGGGACTAGCGGCACCGGGGAGCTGTTTTTT
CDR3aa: CASSPVGTSGTGELFF

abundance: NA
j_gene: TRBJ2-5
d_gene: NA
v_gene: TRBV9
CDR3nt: TGTGCCAGCGAGGGGGTTTACAATGAGCAGTACTTC
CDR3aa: CASEGVYNEQYF

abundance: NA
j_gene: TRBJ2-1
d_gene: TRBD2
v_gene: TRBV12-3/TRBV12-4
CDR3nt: TGTGCCAGCAATCGCCTAGCGGGGGGATACAATGAGCAGTTCTTC
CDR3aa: CASNRLAGGYNEQFF

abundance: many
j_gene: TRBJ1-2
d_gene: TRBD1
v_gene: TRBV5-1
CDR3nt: TGCGCCAGCAGCGCCGGGGGACAGGGGATTGACTATGGCTACACCTTC
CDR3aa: CASSAGGQGIDYGYTF

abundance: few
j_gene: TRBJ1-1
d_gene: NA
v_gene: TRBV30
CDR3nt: TGTGCCTGGAGTGTATTACGCCATTTGAACACTGAAGCTTTCTTT
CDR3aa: CAWSVLRHLNTEAFF

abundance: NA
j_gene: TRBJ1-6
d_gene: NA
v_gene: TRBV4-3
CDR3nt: TGCGCCAGCAGCCAAGTGCAGGGCTCCTCCTATAATTCACCCCTCCACTTT
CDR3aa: CASSQVQGSSYNSPLHF

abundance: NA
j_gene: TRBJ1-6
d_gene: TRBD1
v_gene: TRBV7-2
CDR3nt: TGTGCCAGCACTTCGGGGGCAGGGGGCCGTTCACCCCTCCACTTT
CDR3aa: CASTSGAGGRSPLHF

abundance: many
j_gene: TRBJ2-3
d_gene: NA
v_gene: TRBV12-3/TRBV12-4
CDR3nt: TGTGCCAGCACCCCGGCGGATACGCAGTATTTT
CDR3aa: CASTPADTQYF

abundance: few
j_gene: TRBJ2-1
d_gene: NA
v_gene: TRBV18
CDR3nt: TGTGCCAGCTCTAAGGGGCTTGGTACCGCCTACAATGAGCAGTTCTTC
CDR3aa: CASSKGLGTAYNEQFF

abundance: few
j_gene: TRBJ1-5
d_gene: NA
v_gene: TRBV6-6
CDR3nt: TGTGCCAGCAGGGCCGTCGCGGGGTATCAGCCCCAGCATTTT
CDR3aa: CASRAVAGYQPQHF

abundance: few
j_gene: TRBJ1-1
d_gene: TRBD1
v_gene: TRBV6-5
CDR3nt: TGTGCCAGCAGTGTCCACAGGGGGCGGGGGGGCGAAGCTTTCTTT
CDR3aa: CASSVHRGRGGEAFF

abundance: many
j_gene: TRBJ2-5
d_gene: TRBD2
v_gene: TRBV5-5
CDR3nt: TGTGCCAGCAGCTCTGGGTGGCAGGTTCTCGCGGGGGAGCAGTACTTC
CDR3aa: CASSSGWQVLAGEQYF

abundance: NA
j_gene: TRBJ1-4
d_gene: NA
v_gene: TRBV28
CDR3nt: TGTGCCAGCAGTTTATCGCCAGGAGGGCTTGAAAAACTGTTTTTT
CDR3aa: CASSLSPGGLEKLFF

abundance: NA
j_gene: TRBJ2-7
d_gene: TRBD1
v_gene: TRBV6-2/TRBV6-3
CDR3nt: TGTGCCAGCAGTTACCTCGACAGGGGACCCTACGAGCAGTGCTTC
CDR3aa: CASSYLDRGPYEQCF

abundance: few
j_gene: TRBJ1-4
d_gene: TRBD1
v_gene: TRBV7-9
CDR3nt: TGTGCCAGCAGCTTACTACAGGGGGGTGAAAAACTGTTTTTT
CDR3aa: CASSLLQGGEKLFF

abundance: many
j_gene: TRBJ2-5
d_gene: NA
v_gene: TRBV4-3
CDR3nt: TGCGCCAGCAGCCAAGACTGGGTCGAAGAGACCCAGTACTTC
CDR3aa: CASSQDWVEETQYF